These 28 T cell receptor beta chains share one sample of origin, sequenced in a study of T-cell memory formation after mild COVID-19. TCRdb re-derived calls from the 5' RACE reads in MiXCR, one entry per CDR3 protein. The sample has roughly 370,000 distinct CDR3 sequences, approximately 16% seen once. The sequencing sample was made of PBMCs or a T cell subset sorted from them (not recorded which). The receptors here all came from a man aged 18 to 30 who had mild COVID-19 (a few samples of this study predate the infection). Cell type and time point are not known.

This clonotype has just a few counts. The chain recombines TRBV6-1 with TRBJ2-3, with TRBD1 identical over 9 bases. Germline CDR1 and CDR2: MNHNS and SASEGT. With 0 bases clipped from V and 8 bases from J, the junction kept 12 bases outside the gene matches. This CDR3 has 17 amino acids. As DNA, the CDR3 is TGTGCCAGCAGTGAAGCCGCTACACAGGGGGCGCGGCGTACGCAGTATTTT. It translates to CASSEAATQGARRTQYF.

The rearrangement uses TRBV7-2 and TRBJ1-2; 7 bases line up with TRBD1. There are 15 residues in the CDR3. Unmatched junction bases numbered 13, after V lost 5 bases and J lost 7 bases. Germline V gives CDR1 SGHTA, CDR2 FQGNSA. The CDR3 here is CASSRGDSLGSGYTF. The CDR3 DNA reads as TGTGCCAGCAGCCGGGGGGACAGCTTAGGGAGTGGCTACACCTTC.

This clonotype came up many times. This chain uses TRBV27 with TRBJ2-1; the D is unclear. There are 12 residues in the CDR3. Germline V gene data show CDR1 as MNHEY and CDR2 as SMNVEV (reference sequence). V was clipped by 8 bases and J by 5 bases, with 10 bases between them. CDR3 coding DNA: TGTGCCAGCCTGGCGCCCAACAATGAGCAGTTCTTC. This encodes CASLAPNNEQFF.

The table lists this clonotype with a count of one. At one boundary the junction diverges from the germline segment, which might be a read error. This sequence joins TRBV6-2 or TRBV6-3 and TRBJ1-5, with D maybe TRBD1 (6 bases). This CDR3 is 13 amino acids long. CDR1 is MNHEY and CDR2 is SVGEGT in the germline V gene. The CDR3 region has the DNA TGTGCCACCAGAGTAACAGGGAATCAGCACCAGCATTTT. Protein sequence: CATRVTGNQHQHF.

The V and J genes are TRBV7-8 and TRBJ2-5, with D perhaps assigned TRBD1 or TRBD2 (5 bases each). The CDR3 sequence is 14 residues long. The germline gives CDR1 SGHVS, CDR2 FQNEAQ. V lost 5 bases and J lost 14, with 24 bases in between. The CDR3, as DNA: TGTGCCAGCAGCCCAGGGCGAGGGCTAGAAAACCCCTACTTC. Its protein product is CASSPGRGLENPYF.

This clonotype was counted at least ten times. This sequence joins TRBV6-5 and TRBJ2-1; 7 bases match TRBD1. Germline-derived CDR1 and CDR2 are MNHEY and SVGAGI. This CDR3 is built from 16 residues. V was pared by 0 bases and J by 4 bases, with 6 bases of the junction left unmatched. The CDR3 is CASSYSSSGGYNEQFF. The CDR3 nucleotides are TGTGCCAGCAGTTACTCGAGTTCAGGGGGTTACAATGAGCAGTTCTTC.

This sequence joins TRBV20-1 and TRBJ1-1; 7 bases fit TRBD1. The V gene's germline CDR1 is DFQATT and CDR2 SNEGSKA (reference sequence). V trimming: 5 bases; J trimming: 0 bases; junction bases outside the gene matches: 6. The CDR3 has 14 amino acids. The CDR3 sequence: CSADRGQVNTEAFF. DNA of the CDR3: TGCAGTGCTGACCGTGGACAGGTGAACACTGAAGCTTTCTTT.

This clonotype was observed at least ten times. The J gene is TRBJ2-1, the V gene TRBV5-5, with 7 bases fitting TRBD1. The trim removed 4 bases at V and 0 bases at J, leaving 7 bases unmatched. Per the germline V gene, CDR1 is SGHKS and CDR2 is YYEKEE (reference sequence). CDR3 size: 16 residues. CDR3 amino acids: CASSRQQGFSYNEQFF. CDR3 nucleotide sequence: TGTGCCAGCAGCCGACAACAGGGGTTCTCCTACAATGAGCAGTTCTTC.

The V gene is TRBV5-1, the J gene TRBJ2-7; 9 nucleotides align to TRBD1. Per the germline V gene, CDR1 is SGHRS and CDR2 is YFSETQ. V was clipped by 4 bases and J by 4 bases; unmatched bases: 9. The CDR3 covers 15 residues. The CDR3: CASSPWDREMYEQYF. CDR3 DNA: TGCGCCAGCAGCCCGTGGGACAGGGAAATGTACGAGCAGTACTTC.

This clonotype was recorded only once. The gene calls are TRBV5-4 and TRBJ2-5; a possible D gene is TRBD1 (6 bases). The ends were cut back, 0 bases at V and 5 bases at J, with 14 bases in the middle. The CDR3 covers 15 residues. Germline V gene lookup returns CDR1 SGHNT and CDR2 YYREEE (reference sequence). The CDR3 bases are TGTGCCAGCAGCTTGGGGGGGCTGGGGTCGGAGACCCAGTACTTC. Translating gives CASSLGGLGSETQYF.

This clonotype was detected ten times or more. Here the CDR3 reads CASSQEATWTGGNEKLFF. CDR3 nucleotides: TGCGCCAGCAGCCAAGAAGCTACCTGGACAGGGGGAAATGAAAAACTGTTTTTT. The rearrangement joins TRBV4-3 to TRBJ1-4; 10 nucleotides agree with TRBD1. From germline, CDR1 is LGHNA and CDR2 YSLEER. CDR3 length equals 18 residues. Unmatched junction bases numbered 9, after V lost 0 bases and J lost 5 bases.

This clonotype showed up just a few times. The chain employs TRBV24-1 and TRBJ2-1; 8 bases match TRBD2. This CDR3 is 15 amino acids long. The V segment lost 5 bases and the J segment 1 base; nucleotides outside the gene matches: 3. Germline V lookup: CDR1 KGHDR, CDR2 SFDVKD. The chain's CDR3 is CATSGTSGSYNEQFF. CDR3 coding DNA: TGTGCCACCAGTGGTACTAGCGGATCCTACAATGAGCAGTTCTTC.

This clonotype occurred many times. J is TRBJ1-1 and V is TRBV2; D is possibly TRBD1 (5 bases). Looked up from germline, CDR1 is SNHLY and CDR2 is FYNNEI. Deletions cut 3 bases from V and 4 bases from J, with 12 bases between. The CDR3 is made up of 14 amino acids. DNA for the CDR3: TGTGCCAGCAGTGACAGAGGGGTGGGCACTGAAGCTTTCTTT. Translated, it gives CASSDRGVGTEAFF.

This clonotype was counted a few times. The V gene is TRBV9, the J gene TRBJ1-2, with no clear D. Deletions cut 0 bases from V and 4 bases from J, with 7 bases between. The CDR3 has 13 amino acids. The V gene's germline CDR1 is SGDLS and CDR2 YYNGEE. The CDR3 here is CASSVGSGYGYTF. For the CDR3, the DNA is TGTGCCAGCAGCGTAGGCTCAGGCTATGGCTACACCTTC.

The chain employs TRBV28 and TRBJ2-7; 7 nucleotides line up with TRBD1. Germline V gives CDR1 MDHEN, CDR2 SYDVKM. V lost 6 bases to trimming and J lost 9 bases; unmatched junction nucleotides: 23. This CDR3 comprises 17 residues. CDR3 nucleotides: TGTGCCAGCAGCACACCGGGACAGCCGGGTAGCAGTGGGCCGCAGTACGTC. Amino acid sequence: CASSTPGQPGSSGPQYV.

This chain uses TRBV7-9 with TRBJ2-7; D is unclear. Between the trimmed V and J ends, which lost 3 bases and 0 bases, there was a span of 3 bases. Looked up from germline, CDR1 is SEHNR and CDR2 is FQNEAQ (reference sequence). CDR3 length: 12 residues. CDR3 protein: CASSFDSYEQYV. CDR3 DNA sequence: TGTGCCAGCAGCTTCGACTCCTACGAGCAGTACGTC.

The chain links TRBV7-6 to TRBJ2-7; the D gene is possibly TRBD2 (5 bases). Between the trimmed V and J ends, which lost 2 bases and 3 bases, there was a span of 11 bases. Germline V gene lookup returns CDR1 SGHVS and CDR2 FNYEAQ. This CDR3 is 14 amino acids long. This CDR3 reads CASSLKAGGYEQYV. The DNA of the CDR3 is TGTGCCAGCAGCTTAAAGGCAGGAGGCTACGAGCAGTACGTC.

The chain links TRBV20-1 to TRBJ1-6; the D is unclear. V lost 2 bases and J 0 bases, leaving 14 bases between the germline ends. Germline-derived CDR1 and CDR2 are DFQATT and SNEGSKA (reference sequence). This CDR3 is 17 amino acids long. CDR3 protein: CSARRADGSSYNSPLHF. CDR3 in DNA: TGCAGTGCTAGAAGAGCGGACGGGAGCTCCTATAATTCACCCCTCCACTTT.

This clonotype was counted between two and nine times. This rearrangement joins TRBV11-2 to TRBJ2-7; D might be TRBD2 (6 bases). Looked up from germline, CDR1 is SGHAT and CDR2 is FQNNGV. Trimming removed 2 bases from V and 5 bases from J, with 13 bases in between. CDR3 size: 14 residues. CDR3 nucleotide sequence: TGTGCCAGCAGCTTATGGGGCGGGGCACACGAGCAGTACGTC. Translated: CASSLWGGAHEQYV.

V gene TRBV7-2 combines with J gene TRBJ2-2, with D perhaps matching TRBD1 (5 bases). The length of the CDR3 is 15 residues. CDR1 SGHTA and CDR2 FQGNSA come from the germline V gene. The ends were cut back, 5 bases at V and 3 bases at J, with 13 bases in the middle. CDR3 sequence reads: CASSLRQLDTGELFF. The CDR3 nucleotides are TGTGCCAGCAGCCTGAGACAGTTGGACACCGGGGAGCTGTTTTTT.

This clonotype was seen at least ten times. One end of the junction is discordant with germline, which a read error may explain. DNA for the CDR3: TGTGCCAGCAGCTCGGGACAGGGTAACACCGGGGAGCTGTTTTTT. Translation: CASSSGQGNTGELFF. V gene TRBV5-1 combines with J gene TRBJ2-2, with 9 nucleotides matching TRBD1. Germline V gene lookup returns CDR1 SGHRS and CDR2 YFSETQ. The CDR3 totals 15 residues.

The chain combines TRBV7-2 with TRBJ2-3; D uncertain. Per the germline V gene, CDR1 is SGHTA and CDR2 is FQGNSA. CDR3 length: 14 amino acids. The ends were cut back, 0 bases at V and 4 bases at J, with 8 bases in the middle. In DNA form, the CDR3 reads TGTGCCAGCAGCTTAGCCCGGCCGGCAGATACGCAGTATTTT. It translates to CASSLARPADTQYF.

A single count supports this clonotype. The rearrangement uses TRBV18 and TRBJ2-4; TRBD1 matches 10 bases. Germline trimming cut 3 bases from V and 0 bases from J; bases unmatched to any gene: 2. The CDR3 is made up of 16 amino acids. The germline V gene has CDR1 KGHSH and CDR2 LQKENI. In DNA form, the CDR3 reads TGTGCCAGCTCACCTAGACAGGGGGCAGCCAAAAACATTCAGTACTTC. Translated: CASSPRQGAAKNIQYF.

The V call is TRBV7-9, the J call TRBJ2-3, with D possibly being TRBD1 or TRBD2 (5 bases each). CDR3 length: 18 amino acids. Germline V CDR1 and CDR2: SEHNR, FQNEAQ (reference sequence). Trimming pared 3 bases from V and 0 bases from J, leaving 19 bases between. The CDR3 protein is CASSLFLGTAVSTDTQYF. The DNA of the CDR3 is TGTGCCAGCAGCTTGTTTTTAGGGACGGCTGTGAGCACAGATACGCAGTATTTT.

This clonotype has just a few counts. The chain carries TRBV28 and TRBJ2-7; no clear D. Germline CDR1 reads MDHEN; CDR2 reads SYDVKM. The CDR3 consists of 12 residues. V lost 7 bases and J lost 2, with 9 bases in between. The CDR3 region is CASTSDPYEQYF. CDR3 DNA sequence: TGTGCCAGCACGTCAGATCCCTACGAGCAGTACTTC.

This clonotype was detected a few times. The chain links TRBV28 to TRBJ1-2; D possibly corresponds to TRBD1 (6 bases). Trimming took 4 bases from V and 6 from J, leaving 12 bases between them. CDR3 size: 13 residues. Looked up from germline, CDR1 is MDHEN and CDR2 is SYDVKM. DNA of the CDR3: TGTGCCAGCAGTTATTCGGACAGAAATGGCTACACCTTC. Its protein is CASSYSDRNGYTF.

The gene calls are TRBV28 and TRBJ2-3, with a tentative D call TRBD2 (6 bases). Trimming cost V 10 bases and J 10 bases, with 24 bases left between them. CDR3 size: 14 residues. The germline V gene has CDR1 MDHEN and CDR2 SYDVKM. This chain's CDR3 is CATENREIKGAQYF. In DNA form, the CDR3 reads TGTGCCACCGAGAACCGGGAGATTAAGGGTGCGCAGTATTTT.

The V and J genes are TRBV20-1 and TRBJ2-6; unclear D gene. Germline values: CDR1 DFQATT, CDR2 SNEGSKA (reference sequence). This CDR3 has 13 amino acids. Trimming took off 5 bases at V and 0 bases at J, with 5 bases between the two ends. In nucleotides, the CDR3 is TGCAGTGCTCAGAACTCTGGGGCCAACGTCCTGACTTTC. Amino acid sequence: CSAQNSGANVLTF.